This T cell receptor (beta chain) was found in a study of shared clonotypes between healthy human individuals. Points from the study as a whole: Around 5.4% of naive CD4 clonotypes were common to a handful of donors.

Trimming removed 0 bases from V and 9 bases from J, with 12 bases in between. Germline V gives CDR1 MRHNA, CDR2 SNTAGT. The CDR3 is 14 residues long. Assay: immunoSEQ multiplex PCR; the TCRdb copy retains only in-frame clones and omits some. Of 2 million to 2.5 million clones listed, 85% to 95% are singletons. Of note for this clone: Its antigen is unidentified.

Donors comprised healthy HIV-negative adults lacking recent acute infections or vaccinations. The chain joins TRBV6-4 to TRBJ1-5, with D possibly matching TRBD1 (5 bases). The receptor was isolated from a man between 18 and 35 years old in good health. Some clones in this sample may be carry-over from other donors' samples. Input material: naive CD4+ T cells from PBMCs. Regarding subset: CD45RA+ positively selected. This chain's CDR3 is CASSDSPGVRPQHF. The DNA for the CDR3 is TGTGCCAGCAGTGACTCCCCGGGGGTTAGGCCCCAGCATTTT.